This TCR beta chain was captured in a study of cytomegalovirus exposure and HLA in healthy donors. Study in general: A data release that came early held approximately 85 million unique TCRs from HLA-typed donors.

13 Jbeta primers and 60 Vbeta primers were used for the PCR. The data were produced by immunoSEQ multiplex PCR, yet TCRdb's version contains in-frame clones alone and is incomplete. The sample lists about 110,000 clones; 80% were seen once. In regard to this clone: Its antigen is still unknown.

Whole-study findings and limits: There was a cluster of highly shared sequence variants that was likely a sequencing artifact. A missense DCLRE1C variant was associated with V- and J-gene trimming of TCR beta chains in a later analysis, and an independent cohort replicated the association.

This TCR was recovered from a woman aged 55-70 years in good health and CMV-seropositive. Sequencing was done on a sample of PBMCs.

Here the CDR3 reads CASSMYRTTEAFF. In DNA form, the CDR3 reads TGTGCCAGCAGCATGTACAGGACCACTGAAGCTTTCTTT. The chain combines TRBV9 with TRBJ1-1; possibly TRBD1 for D (5 bases). In germline, CDR1 is SGDLS, CDR2 YYNGEE. V shed 4 bases and J shed 4 bases, with 11 bases lying between them. CDR3 length: 13 amino acids.